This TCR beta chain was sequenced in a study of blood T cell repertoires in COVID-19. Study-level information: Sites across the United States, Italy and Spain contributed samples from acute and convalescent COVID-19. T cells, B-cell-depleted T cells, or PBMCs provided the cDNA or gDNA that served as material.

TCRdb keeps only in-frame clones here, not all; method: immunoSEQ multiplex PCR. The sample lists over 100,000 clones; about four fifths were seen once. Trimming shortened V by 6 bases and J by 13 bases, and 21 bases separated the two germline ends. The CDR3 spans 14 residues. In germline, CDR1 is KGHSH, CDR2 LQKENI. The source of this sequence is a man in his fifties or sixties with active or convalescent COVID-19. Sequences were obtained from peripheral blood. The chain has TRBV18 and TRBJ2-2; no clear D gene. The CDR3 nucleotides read TGTGCCAGCTCCCCAAAAAGAGACATCCCTCGGCTGTTTTTT. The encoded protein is CASSPKRDIPRLFF.